The 24 T cell receptor beta chains below all came from one sample that was sequenced in a study of CD8+CD57+ T cells in acquired aplastic anemia. Genomic DNA constituted the template upon which TCR beta VDJ and CDR3 profiling was performed. TCRdb used MiXCR to reprocess the reads, holding one entry per CDR3 protein. The sample has 150,000 or so distinct CDR3 sequences, 55% to 70% seen once. Sequencing was carried out using sorted CD4+, CD8+, or CD8+CD57+ T cells (not recorded which) from PBMCs. Receptors were obtained from a human donor in good health.

This chain connects TRBV2 to TRBJ1-1; perhaps TRBD1 as D (6 bases). Trimming pared 4 bases from V and 5 bases from J, leaving 17 bases between. Germline lookup yields CDR1 SNHLY and CDR2 FYNNEI. The CDR3 sequence is 15 residues long. Here the CDR3 reads CASSVSTGRGTEAFF. Here the CDR3 DNA reads TGTGCCAGCAGTGTTTCTACAGGGAGAGGAACTGAAGCTTTCTTT.

The chain joins TRBV9 to TRBJ2-3, with a weak D call TRBD2 (6 bases). The CDR3 covers 14 residues. Per the germline V gene, CDR1 is SGDLS and CDR2 is YYNGEE. V dropped 3 bases and J dropped 3 bases, with 11 bases sitting between them. In DNA, the CDR3 is TGTGCCAGCAGCGGATGGAGGGAAACAGATACGCAGTATTTT. This translates into CASSGWRETDTQYF.

Only a few counts were recorded for this clonotype. This chain joins TRBV2 and TRBJ2-7; 10 nucleotides agree with TRBD1. The CDR3 runs to 14 residues. V shed 6 bases and J 3 bases; nucleotides not matched to a gene: 5. CDR1 SNHLY and CDR2 FYNNEI come from the germline V gene. The CDR3 here is CASRDRGVVYEQYF. For the CDR3, the DNA is TGTGCCAGCAGGGACAGGGGGGTGGTCTACGAGCAGTACTTC.

This clonotype was recorded many times. The chain links TRBV9 to TRBJ2-3; TRBD2 matches at 8 bases. The CDR3 is 17 residues long. V lost 3 bases and J lost 0; bases outside the gene matches: 9. Per the germline V gene, CDR1 is SGDLS and CDR2 is YYNGEE. The CDR3 protein is CASSAVAGQSSTDTQYF. The CDR3 nucleotides read TGTGCCAGCAGCGCAGTAGCGGGGCAATCTAGCACAGATACGCAGTATTTT.

J is TRBJ2-7 and V is TRBV2, with TRBD2 matching over 7 bases. Germline CDR1 is SNHLY and CDR2 is FYNNEI. CDR3 length: 14 residues. V shed 6 bases and J 5 bases; nucleotides not matched to a gene: 10. DNA of the CDR3: TGTGCCAGCAGCCCGGGACTAAGAAGCGACGAGCAGTACTTC. It codes for CASSPGLRSDEQYF.

The chain couples TRBV20-1 to TRBJ2-5, with unresolved D. The CDR3 contains 12 residues. Trimming took 2 bases from V and 5 from J, leaving 9 bases between them. The germline V gene has CDR1 DFQATT and CDR2 SNEGSKA (reference sequence). CDR3: CSARLPGETQYF. In nucleotides, the CDR3 is TGCAGTGCTAGACTTCCTGGGGAGACCCAGTACTTC.

This chain uses TRBV20-1 with TRBJ2-2; perhaps TRBD1 as D (5 bases). CDR1 and CDR2 (germline): DFQATT, SNEGSKA (reference sequence). V lost 4 bases and J 6 bases, leaving 12 bases between the germline ends. This CDR3 region has 13 residues. The CDR3 spells CSATRQWSGELFF. DNA of the CDR3: TGCAGTGCTACGAGACAGTGGTCCGGGGAGCTGTTTTTT.

This rearrangement joins TRBV19 to TRBJ1-1; no clear D. V gave up 1 base and J gave up 5 bases, with 14 bases separating them. Per germline, CDR1 LNHDA and CDR2 SQIVND (reference sequence). The CDR3 has 15 residues. CDR3 DNA: TGTGCCAGTAGTATAGTCTCTGGTGGTGGTACTGAAGCTTTCTTT. Protein sequence: CASSIVSGGGTEAFF.

The chain recombines TRBV20-1 with TRBJ1-6, with D unclear. Trimming took off 6 bases at V and 13 bases at J, with 19 bases between the two ends. CDR1 and CDR2 (germline): DFQATT, SNEGSKA (reference sequence). This CDR3 has 13 residues. The CDR3: CSAVRTLSEPLHF. The CDR3 region has the DNA TGCAGTGCGGTAAGGACGTTGTCGGAGCCCCTCCACTTT.

The CDR3 here is CSARVAAGGPLKQYF. The CDR3 DNA is TGCAGTGCCCGGGTAGCGGCGGGGGGGCCTCTAAAGCAGTACTTC. The chain links TRBV20-1 to TRBJ2-7, with TRBD2 matching over 9 bases. The CDR3 has 15 residues. Germline lookup yields CDR1 DFQATT and CDR2 SNEGSKA (reference sequence). The V segment lost 6 bases and the J segment 8 bases; nucleotides outside the gene matches: 17.

This rearrangement joins TRBV29-1 to TRBJ2-1; tentatively, D is TRBD2 (5 bases). The CDR3 loop spans 10 amino acids. V lost 8 bases and J lost 4, with 6 bases in between. Germline V CDR1 and CDR2: SQVTM, ANQGSEA. This CDR3 reads CSLAYNEQFF. CDR3 coding DNA: TGCAGCTTAGCGTACAATGAGCAGTTCTTC.

This clonotype was observed a few times. V and J are TRBV6-1 and TRBJ1-4, with TRBD1 matching 7 bases. The germline V gene has CDR1 MNHNS and CDR2 SASEGT. J lost 5 bases, V lost 1 base, and 4 bases had no gene match. This CDR3 has 15 residues. DNA for the CDR3: TGTGCCAGCAGTGAAGAGTGGGACAGCAATGAAAAACTGTTTTTT. This sequence encodes CASSEEWDSNEKLFF.

This clonotype was seen at least ten times. The chain has TRBV2 and TRBJ2-1; D is possibly TRBD1 or TRBD2 (6 bases each). The CDR3 covers 17 residues. V lost 0 bases, J lost 7 bases, and 19 bases lay in between. Germline V gives CDR1 SNHLY, CDR2 FYNNEI. CDR3 sequence reads: CASSEALGGPGDNEQFF. Here the CDR3 DNA reads TGTGCCAGCAGTGAAGCGTTGGGGGGCCCCGGTGATAATGAGCAGTTCTTC.

To note about this clonotype: One end of the junction varies from germline; a read error may be responsible. This chain uses TRBV13 with TRBJ1-3; D gene uncertain. The V gene's germline CDR1 is PRHDT and CDR2 FYEKMQ (reference sequence). The CDR3 length is 15 residues. CDR3 sequence (DNA): TGTGACAGCGGCTTACTCCCTAGCTCTGGAAGCACCATATATTTT. The encoded protein is CDSGLLPSSGSTIYF.

For this clonotype: The junction departs from germline at one end; a sequencing error may be responsible. The rearrangement links TRBV6-1 to TRBJ2-5, with 7 bases identical to TRBD1. Germline V CDR1 and CDR2: MNHNS, SASEGT. CDR3 size: 15 residues. As DNA, the CDR3 is TGTGTCAGCAGAAGGGGACAGTGGGGCCAAGAGACCCAGTACTTC. Its protein product is CVSRRGQWGQETQYF.

The chain has TRBV10-1 and TRBJ1-2; D might be TRBD1 (6 bases). CDR1 is WNHNN and CDR2 is SYGVQD in the germline V gene (reference sequence). This CDR3 spans 14 amino acids. V lost 6 bases to trimming and J lost 3 bases, with 14 bases between them. The CDR3 sequence is CASRGTILDYGYTF. The CDR3 DNA reads as TGCGCCAGCAGGGGGACAATACTAGACTATGGCTACACCTTC.

This chain links TRBV12-3 or TRBV12-4 with TRBJ2-1; no firm D call. V lost 6 bases and J 13 bases, leaving 13 bases between the germline ends. This CDR3 region has 11 residues. CDR3 residues: CASSQTIEQFF. The CDR3 nucleotides are TGTGCCAGCAGCCAAACAATCGAACAGTTCTTC.

This clonotype came up a few times. CDR3 loop: CASSAAGRSLGEQFF. CDR3 DNA: TGTGCCAGCAGTGCTGCGGGAAGGTCTCTGGGTGAGCAGTTCTTC. This chain joins TRBV27 and TRBJ2-1; maybe TRBD2 (6 bases). V was trimmed by 5 bases and J by 9 bases, leaving 20 bases between them. Germline CDR1 MNHEY, CDR2 SMNVEV (reference sequence). CDR3 length equals 15 residues.

This chain uses TRBV19 with TRBJ1-5; D is uncertain. CDR3 length: 15 amino acids. Trimming shortened V by 1 base and J by 5 bases, and 12 bases separated the two germline ends. Germline CDR1 and CDR2: LNHDA and SQIVND (reference sequence). This CDR3 is CASSIGADPYQPQHF. The CDR3 DNA sequence: TGTGCCAGTAGTATAGGGGCAGATCCCTATCAGCCCCAGCATTTT.

The sample holds a few counts of this clonotype. V gene TRBV12-3 or TRBV12-4 combines with J gene TRBJ1-1, with D tentatively TRBD1 (5 bases). V shed 6 bases and J shed 1 base, with 9 bases lying between them. This CDR3 contains 13 residues. The CDR3 sequence: CASSQGANTEAFF. The CDR3 DNA follows: TGTGCCAGCAGCCAGGGTGCGAACACTGAAGCTTTCTTT.

This clonotype was picked up many times. The rearrangement links TRBV6-5 to TRBJ1-1; no clear D gene. Germline CDR1 is MNHEY and CDR2 is SVGAGI. Trimming took 2 bases from V and 1 from J, leaving 5 bases between them. This CDR3 is 13 amino acids long. The CDR3 protein is CASSYGSNTEAFF. The DNA for the CDR3 is TGTGCCAGCAGTTACGGATCGAACACTGAAGCTTTCTTT.

V usage is TRBV20-1 and J usage is TRBJ2-3, with 11 bases identical to TRBD2. The CDR3 runs 13 residues. Germline values: CDR1 DFQATT, CDR2 SNEGSKA (reference sequence). V dropped 3 bases and J dropped 10; count of bases not matched to a gene: 6. The CDR3 here is CSARTSGVSAQYF. The CDR3 DNA is TGCAGTGCTAGGACTAGCGGGGTTAGTGCGCAGTATTTT.

The chain has TRBV2 and TRBJ2-2; TRBD1 matches at 9 bases. The CDR3 consists of 15 residues. CDR1 is SNHLY, CDR2 FYNNEI, per germline. The ends lost 3 bases at V and 8 bases at J; junction bases unmatched: 7. CDR3 nucleotide sequence: TGTGCCAGCAGTGAGGGACAGGGCGTTATTGGGGAGCTGTTTTTT. Translated, it gives CASSEGQGVIGELFF.

This clonotype was counted at least ten times. The chain recombines TRBV19 with TRBJ2-7, with unresolved D. V gave up 6 bases and J gave up 0 bases, with 12 bases separating them. This CDR3 has 14 amino acids. Germline-derived CDR1 and CDR2 are LNHDA and SQIVND (reference sequence). Written as DNA, the CDR3 is TGTGCCAGTAGCCCCTTTCGAGGCTCCTACGAGCAGTACTTC. Translation gives CASSPFRGSYEQYF.